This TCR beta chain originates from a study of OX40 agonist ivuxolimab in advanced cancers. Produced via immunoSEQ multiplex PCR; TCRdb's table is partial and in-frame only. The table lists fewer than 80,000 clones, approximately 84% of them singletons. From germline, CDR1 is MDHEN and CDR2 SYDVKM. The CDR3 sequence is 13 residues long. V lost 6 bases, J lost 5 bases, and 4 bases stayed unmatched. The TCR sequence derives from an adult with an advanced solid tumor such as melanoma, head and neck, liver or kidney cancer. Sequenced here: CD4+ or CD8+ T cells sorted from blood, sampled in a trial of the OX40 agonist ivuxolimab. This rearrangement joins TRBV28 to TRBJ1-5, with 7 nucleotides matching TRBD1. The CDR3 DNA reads TGTGCCAGCAGAAGACAGGGCTATCAGCCCCAGCATTTT. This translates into CASRRQGYQPQHF.